Described below is a single T cell receptor beta chain sequence and its context. The antigen is not known. These data belong to a study of Tregs in tolerant kidney transplant recipients. Background on the study: Mixed chimerism was transient after nonmyeloablative marrow transplants from related graft donors.

CDR3 length: 16 residues. Trimming removed 4 bases from V and 5 bases from J; junction bases left unmatched: 9. Germline lookup yields CDR1 MGHDK and CDR2 SYGVNS. Unstimulated Tregs (CD4+CD25+CD127-) and CD4+CD25- non-Tregs were sorted from PBMCs. The protocol was immunoSEQ multiplex PCR, while the TCRdb copy is restricted to in-frame clones and leaves out a portion. The table has 98,000 or so clones, around 87% seen once; the top ten hold under 0.35%. Overall study results and limits: Few patients were studied, so findings need validation in larger groups. Expanding Tregs on activated donor B cells appeared to best identify donor-specific TCRbeta clones.

The chain links TRBV25-1 to TRBJ1-1; the match to TRBD1 covers 11 bases. Sequenced material: CD4+ T cells from blood, taken before the transplant. The receptor comes from a human donor who received a combined kidney and bone marrow transplant. CDR3 residues: CASSGDRDRGWTEAFF. As DNA, the CDR3 is TGTGCCAGCAGTGGGGACAGGGACAGGGGGTGGACTGAAGCTTTCTTT. Looking up the rest from reference TRBV25-1 and TRBJ1-1 gives the full variable domain: EADIYQTPRYLVIGTGKKITLECSQTMGHDKMYWYQQDPGMELHLIHYSYGVNSTEKGDLSSESTVSRIRTEHFPLTLESARPSHTSQYLCASSGDRDRGWTEAFFGQGTRLTVV.